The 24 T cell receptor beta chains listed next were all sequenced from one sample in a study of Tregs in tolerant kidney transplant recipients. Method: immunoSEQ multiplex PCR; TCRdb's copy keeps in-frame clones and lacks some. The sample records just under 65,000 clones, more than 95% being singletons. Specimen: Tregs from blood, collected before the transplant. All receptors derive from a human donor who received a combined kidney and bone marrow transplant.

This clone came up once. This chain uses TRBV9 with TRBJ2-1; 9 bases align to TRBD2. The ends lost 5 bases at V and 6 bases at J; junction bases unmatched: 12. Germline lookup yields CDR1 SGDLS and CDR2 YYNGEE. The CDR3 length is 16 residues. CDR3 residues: CASRPGGTSGPNEQFF. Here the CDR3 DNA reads TGTGCCAGCAGACCAGGGGGAACTAGCGGGCCCAATGAGCAGTTCTTC.

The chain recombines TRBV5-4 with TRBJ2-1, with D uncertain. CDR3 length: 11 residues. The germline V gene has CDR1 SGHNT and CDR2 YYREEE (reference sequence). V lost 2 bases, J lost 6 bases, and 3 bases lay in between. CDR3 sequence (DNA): TGTGCCAGCAGCTTCGTCAATGAGCAGTTCTTC. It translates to CASSFVNEQFF.

CDR3 residues: CASSIVGRGNGYTF. CDR3 sequence (DNA): TGTGCCAGTAGTATAGTCGGGCGGGGGAATGGCTACACCTTC. The chain is built from TRBV19 and TRBJ1-2, with D perhaps matching TRBD1 (5 bases). CDR1 is LNHDA and CDR2 is SQIVND in the germline V gene (reference sequence). Trimming removed 1 base at V and 6 bases at J, with 12 bases between. The CDR3 runs 14 residues.

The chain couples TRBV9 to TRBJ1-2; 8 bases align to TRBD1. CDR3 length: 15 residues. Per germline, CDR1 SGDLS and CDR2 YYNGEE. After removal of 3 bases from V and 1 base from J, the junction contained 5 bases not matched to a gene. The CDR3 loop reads CASSAGQGDNYGYTF. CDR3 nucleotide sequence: TGTGCCAGCAGCGCCGGACAGGGCGATAACTATGGCTACACCTTC.

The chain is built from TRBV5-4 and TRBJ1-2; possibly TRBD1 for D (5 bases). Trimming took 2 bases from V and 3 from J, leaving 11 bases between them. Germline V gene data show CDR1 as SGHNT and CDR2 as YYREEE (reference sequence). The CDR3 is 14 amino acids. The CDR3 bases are TGTGCCAGCAGCTTAGGTGGGACTCACTATGGCTACACCTTC. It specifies CASSLGGTHYGYTF.

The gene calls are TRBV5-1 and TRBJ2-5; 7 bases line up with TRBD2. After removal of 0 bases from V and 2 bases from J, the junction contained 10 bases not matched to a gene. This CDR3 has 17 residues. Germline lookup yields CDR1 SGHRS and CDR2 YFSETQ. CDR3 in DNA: TGCGCCAGCAGCTTGGGCTTAGCGGGTTTTTGGCAAGAGACCCAGTACTTC. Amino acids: CASSLGLAGFWQETQYF.

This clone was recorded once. CDR3 nucleotide sequence: TGTGCCAGCAGTGAAGCGTGGGGGGACGAGCAGTACTTC. This sequence encodes CASSEAWGDEQYF. The J gene is TRBJ2-7, the V gene TRBV2; TRBD2 is a possible D gene (6 bases). The CDR3 covers 13 residues. CDR1 and CDR2 (germline): SNHLY, FYNNEI. V lost 0 bases to trimming and J lost 5 bases, with 8 bases between them. Full variable domain (remainder filled in from reference TRBV2 and TRBJ2-7): EPEVTQTPSHQVTQMGQEVILRCVPISNHLYFYWYRQILGQKVEFLVSFYNNEISEKSEIFDDQFSVERPDGSNFTLKIRSTKLEDSAMYFCASSEAWGDEQYFGPGTRLTVT.

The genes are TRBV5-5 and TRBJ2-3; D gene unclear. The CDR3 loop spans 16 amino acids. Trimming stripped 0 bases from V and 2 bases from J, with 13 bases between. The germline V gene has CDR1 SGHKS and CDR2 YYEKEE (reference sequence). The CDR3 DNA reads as TGTGCCAGCAGCTTGGGCGACTCAGAGGTCACAGATACGCAGTATTTT. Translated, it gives CASSLGDSEVTDTQYF. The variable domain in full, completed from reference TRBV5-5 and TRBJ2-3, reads DAGVTQSPTHLIKTRGQQVTLRCSPISGHKSVSWYQQVLGQGPQFIFQYYEKEERGRGNFPDRFSARQFPNYSSELNVNALLLGDSALYLCASSLGDSEVTDTQYFGPGTRLTVL.

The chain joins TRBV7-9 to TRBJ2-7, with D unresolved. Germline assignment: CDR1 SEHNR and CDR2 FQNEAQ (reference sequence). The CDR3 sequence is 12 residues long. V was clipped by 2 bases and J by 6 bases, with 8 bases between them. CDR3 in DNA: TGTGCCAGCAGCTTATTGGTCAGCGAGCAGTACTTC. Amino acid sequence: CASSLLVSEQYF.

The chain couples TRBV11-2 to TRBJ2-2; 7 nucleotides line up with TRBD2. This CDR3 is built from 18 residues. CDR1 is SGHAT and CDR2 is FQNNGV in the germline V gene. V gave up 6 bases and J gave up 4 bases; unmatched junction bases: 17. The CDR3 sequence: CASRQSPPKRGGTGELFF. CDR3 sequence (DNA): TGTGCCAGCAGACAGTCACCCCCTAAGCGGGGAGGCACCGGGGAGCTGTTTTTT.

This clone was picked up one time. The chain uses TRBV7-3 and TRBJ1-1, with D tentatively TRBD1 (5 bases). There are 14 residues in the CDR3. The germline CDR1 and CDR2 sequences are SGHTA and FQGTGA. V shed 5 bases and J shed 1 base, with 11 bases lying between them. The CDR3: CASSPTGPNTEAFF. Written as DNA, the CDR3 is TGTGCCAGCAGCCCCACAGGACCGAACACTGAAGCTTTCTTT.

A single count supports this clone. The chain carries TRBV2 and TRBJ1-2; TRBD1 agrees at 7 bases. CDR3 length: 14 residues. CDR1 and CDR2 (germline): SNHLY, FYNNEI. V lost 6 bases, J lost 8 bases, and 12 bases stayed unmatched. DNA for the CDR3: TGTGCCAGCAGCGATCGACAGGGCCGTGAAGGCTACACCTTC. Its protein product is CASSDRQGREGYTF.

CDR3 residues: CASSQKWGPISDEQFF. The CDR3 nucleotides read TGCGCCAGCAGCCAAAAGTGGGGCCCAATATCTGATGAGCAGTTCTTC. The rearrangement links TRBV4-1 to TRBJ2-1, with D tentatively TRBD1 (5 bases). Germline CDR1 and CDR2: MGHRA and YSYEKL. Trimming left V 2 bases short and J 8 bases short, with 19 bases between. This CDR3 spans 16 amino acids.

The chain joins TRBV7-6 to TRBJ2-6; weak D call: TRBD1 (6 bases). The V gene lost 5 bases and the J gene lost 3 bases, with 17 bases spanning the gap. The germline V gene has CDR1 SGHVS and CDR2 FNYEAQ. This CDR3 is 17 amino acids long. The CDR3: CASSERTQGRGANVLTF. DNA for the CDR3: TGTGCCAGCAGCGAACGTACCCAGGGGCGTGGGGCCAACGTCCTGACTTTC.

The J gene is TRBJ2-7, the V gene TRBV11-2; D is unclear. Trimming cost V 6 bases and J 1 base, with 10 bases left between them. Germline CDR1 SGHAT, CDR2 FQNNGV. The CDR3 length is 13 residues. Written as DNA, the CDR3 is TGTGCCAGCAGATTACGTCTATCCTACGAGCAGTACTTC. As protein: CASRLRLSYEQYF.

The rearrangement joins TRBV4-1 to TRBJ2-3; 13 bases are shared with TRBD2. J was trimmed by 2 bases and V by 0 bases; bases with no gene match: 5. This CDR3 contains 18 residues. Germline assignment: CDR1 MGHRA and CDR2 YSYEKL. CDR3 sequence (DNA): TGCGCCAGCAGCCAAGAAGCACTAGCGGGGGGGCTCACAGATACGCAGTATTTT. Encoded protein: CASSQEALAGGLTDTQYF.

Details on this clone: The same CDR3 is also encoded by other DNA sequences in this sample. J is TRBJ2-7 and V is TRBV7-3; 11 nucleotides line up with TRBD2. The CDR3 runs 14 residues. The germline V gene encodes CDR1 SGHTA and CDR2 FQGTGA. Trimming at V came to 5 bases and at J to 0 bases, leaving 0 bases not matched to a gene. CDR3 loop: CASSLAGGSYEQYF. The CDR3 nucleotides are TGTGCCAGCAGCCTAGCGGGGGGCTCCTACGAGCAGTACTTC.

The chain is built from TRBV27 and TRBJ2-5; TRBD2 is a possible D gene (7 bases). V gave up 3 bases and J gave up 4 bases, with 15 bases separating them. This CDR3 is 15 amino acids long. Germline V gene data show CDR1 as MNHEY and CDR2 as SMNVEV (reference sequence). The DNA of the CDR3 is TGTGCCAGCAGTTTCCGCCGGGGGGCCATAGAGACCCAGTACTTC. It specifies CASSFRRGAIETQYF.

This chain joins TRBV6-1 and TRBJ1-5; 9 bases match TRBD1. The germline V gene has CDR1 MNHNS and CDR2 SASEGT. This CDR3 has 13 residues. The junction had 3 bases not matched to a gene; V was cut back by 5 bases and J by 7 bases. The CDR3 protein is CASSTGGVQPQHF. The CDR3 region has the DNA TGTGCCAGCAGTACAGGGGGCGTCCAGCCCCAGCATTTT.

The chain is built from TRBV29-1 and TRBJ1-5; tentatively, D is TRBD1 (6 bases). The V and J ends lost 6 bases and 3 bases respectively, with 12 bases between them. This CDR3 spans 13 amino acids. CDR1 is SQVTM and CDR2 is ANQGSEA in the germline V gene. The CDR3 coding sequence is TGCAGCGTAACAACAGGGTACAATCAGCCCCAGCATTTT. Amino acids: CSVTTGYNQPQHF.

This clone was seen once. The CDR3 is CASSKDYGQGGRAFF. In DNA, the CDR3 is TGTGCCAGCAGCAAAGACTATGGACAGGGGGGTAGGGCTTTCTTT. The chain joins TRBV7-9 to TRBJ1-1; TRBD1 agrees at 10 bases. Trimming at V came to 5 bases and at J to 11 bases, leaving 14 bases not matched to a gene. Germline-derived CDR1 and CDR2 are SEHNR and FQNEAQ (reference sequence). The CDR3 extends over 15 amino acids.

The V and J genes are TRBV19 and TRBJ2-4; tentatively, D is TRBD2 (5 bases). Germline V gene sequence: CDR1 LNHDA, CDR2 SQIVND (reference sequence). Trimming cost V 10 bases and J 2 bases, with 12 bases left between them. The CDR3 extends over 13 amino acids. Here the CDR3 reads CATKPGSKNIQYF. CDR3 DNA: TGTGCCACCAAACCGGGGTCCAAAAACATTCAGTACTTC.

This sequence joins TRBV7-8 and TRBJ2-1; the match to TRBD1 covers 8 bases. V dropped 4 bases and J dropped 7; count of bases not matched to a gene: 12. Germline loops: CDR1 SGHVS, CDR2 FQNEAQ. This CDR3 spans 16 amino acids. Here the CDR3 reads CASSSSLWTGSNEQFF. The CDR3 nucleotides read TGTGCCAGCAGCTCCAGTCTATGGACAGGGAGTAATGAGCAGTTCTTC.

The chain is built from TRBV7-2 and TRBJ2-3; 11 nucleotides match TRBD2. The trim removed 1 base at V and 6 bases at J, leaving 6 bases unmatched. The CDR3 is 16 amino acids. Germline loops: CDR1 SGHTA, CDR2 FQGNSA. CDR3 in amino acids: CASSLVLAGAGDTQYF. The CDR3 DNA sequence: TGTGCCAGCAGCTTAGTACTAGCGGGGGCCGGGGATACGCAGTATTTT.